The clone carrying this T cell receptor (beta chain) was counted a few times. Antigen specificity is unknown. The V end was cut by 4 bases, the J end by 1 base, with 7 bases between. Looked up from germline, CDR1 is LNHDA and CDR2 is SQIVND (reference sequence). This CDR3 region has 13 residues. Amplified TCR beta CDR3 regions came from RNA transcripts. HTBI primers were the set used in a first-round RT-PCR of the TCR CDR3. One entry per CDR3 protein, called by TCRdb with MiXCR from the multiplex PCR reads. The sample holds hundreds of thousands of distinct CDR3 sequences, 14% seen once. Absent ophthalmopathy progression within 18 months defined stable Graves' hyperthyroidism. The record originates from a study of T cells in Graves' hyperthyroidism and ophthalmopathy. Study-wide points: Within blood appeared most thyroid clonotypes that had expanded above 0.001. A model of 13 V-J features distinguished ophthalmopathy from stable hyperthyroidism. Prediction of ophthalmopathy progression came a median around 6.1 months pre-onset.

Sequencing was carried out using blood. This clonotype was obtained from a woman aged 18-29 years with Graves' hyperthyroidism. The chain has TRBV19 and TRBJ1-1; D gene uncertain. CDR3 sequence: CASSKTRNTEAFF. Written as DNA, the CDR3 is TGTGCCAGTAGTAAAACAAGGAACACTGAAGCTTTCTTT.